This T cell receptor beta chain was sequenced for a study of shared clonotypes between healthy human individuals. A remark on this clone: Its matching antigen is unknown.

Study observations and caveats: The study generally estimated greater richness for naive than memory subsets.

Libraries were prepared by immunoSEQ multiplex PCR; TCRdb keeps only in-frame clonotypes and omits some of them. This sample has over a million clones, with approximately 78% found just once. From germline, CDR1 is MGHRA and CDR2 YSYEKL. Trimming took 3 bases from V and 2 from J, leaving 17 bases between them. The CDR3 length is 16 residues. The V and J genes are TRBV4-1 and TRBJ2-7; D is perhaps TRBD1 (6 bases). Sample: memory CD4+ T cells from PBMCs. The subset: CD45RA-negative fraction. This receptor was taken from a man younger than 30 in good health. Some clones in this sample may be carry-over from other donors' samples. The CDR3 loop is CASSHIGQRTPYEQYF. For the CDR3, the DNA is TGCGCCAGCAGCCACATAGGACAGAGGACCCCCTACGAGCAGTACTTC.